This TCR beta chain was sequenced during a study of T-cell reconstitution after alpha-beta-depleted transplantation in children. Overall study results and limits: One year after transplant, T-cell counts and diversity came mostly from newly produced T cells. From surviving recipient T cells and thymic progenitors came the high day-60 TCRbeta diversity observed in some patients. Alpha-beta T cells about two months after transplant reportedly derived from several hundred expanded graft clones.

CDR1 is MNHEY, CDR2 SMNVEV, per germline (reference sequence). This CDR3 is 13 amino acids long. V dropped 4 bases and J dropped 1 base, with 8 bases sitting between them. This clonotype was picked up many times. Its target is unknown. It was with unique molecular identifiers that the TCRbeta library was prepared. One entry per CDR3 protein results from TCRdb running MiXCR on the PCR reads. Found here are roughly 280,000 distinct CDR3 sequences, 11% of them singletons; the top ten hold 23%. The sequence came from a male patient aged 2 to 10 who had a stem cell transplant for chronic granulomatous disease, so the T cells may come from the graft donor. This material consisted of peripheral blood, taken 180 days after TCRalphabeta/CD19-depleted stem cell transplant. The V gene is TRBV27, the J gene TRBJ2-7; tentative D call: TRBD2 (6 bases). The CDR3 here is CASSYGGSYEQYF. Written as DNA, the CDR3 is TGTGCCAGCAGTTATGGGGGGTCCTACGAGCAGTACTTC.